This T cell receptor beta chain was obtained from a study of cytomegalovirus exposure and HLA in healthy donors. Study-wide results and limits: A link between a missense DCLRE1C variant and TCR beta V- and J-gene trimming emerged from a later analysis.

Germline CDR1 is MNHEY and CDR2 is SVGAGI. V lost 5 bases and J lost 3, with 13 bases in between. The length of the CDR3 is 14 residues. About this clone: What it binds is unknown.

The primer mix had 60 Vbeta and 13 Jbeta primers. The data were produced by immunoSEQ multiplex PCR, yet TCRdb's version contains in-frame clones alone and is incomplete. Here the sample spans tens of thousands of clones, around nine tenths being singletons. J is TRBJ1-1 and V is TRBV6-5, with D perhaps matching TRBD1 (5 bases). The sample comprised PBMCs. This TCR came from a man aged 25 to 40 in good health and CMV-seropositive. In nucleotides, the CDR3 is TGTGCCAGCAGTACAGGCCCCGTGGACACTGAAGCTTTCTTT. Protein sequence: CASSTGPVDTEAFF.